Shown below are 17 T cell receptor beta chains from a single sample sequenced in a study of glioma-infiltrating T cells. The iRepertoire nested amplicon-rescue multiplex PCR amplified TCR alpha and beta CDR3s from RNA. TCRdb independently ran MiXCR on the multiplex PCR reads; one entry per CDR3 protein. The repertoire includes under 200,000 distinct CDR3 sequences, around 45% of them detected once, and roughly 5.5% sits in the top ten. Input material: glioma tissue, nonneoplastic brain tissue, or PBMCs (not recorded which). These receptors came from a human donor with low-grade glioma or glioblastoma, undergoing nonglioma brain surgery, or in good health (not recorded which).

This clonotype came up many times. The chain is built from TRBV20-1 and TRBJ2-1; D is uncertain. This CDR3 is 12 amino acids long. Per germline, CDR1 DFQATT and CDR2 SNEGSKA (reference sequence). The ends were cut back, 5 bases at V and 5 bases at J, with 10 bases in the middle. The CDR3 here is CSAQYRNNEQFF. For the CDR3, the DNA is TGCAGTGCTCAATACCGCAACAATGAGCAGTTCTTC.

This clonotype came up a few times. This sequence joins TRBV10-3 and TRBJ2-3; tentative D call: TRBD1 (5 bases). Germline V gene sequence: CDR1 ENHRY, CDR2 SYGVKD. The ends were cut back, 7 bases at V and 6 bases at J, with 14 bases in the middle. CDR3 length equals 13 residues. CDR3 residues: CAITKGESDTQYF. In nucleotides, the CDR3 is TGTGCCATCACCAAAGGGGAATCGGATACGCAGTATTTT.

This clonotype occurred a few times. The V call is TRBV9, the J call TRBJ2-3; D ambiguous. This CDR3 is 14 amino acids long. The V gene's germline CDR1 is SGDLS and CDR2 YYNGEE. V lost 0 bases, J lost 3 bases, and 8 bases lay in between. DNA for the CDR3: TGTGCCAGCAGCGTAGTAGAAACTACAGATACGCAGTATTTT. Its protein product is CASSVVETTDTQYF.

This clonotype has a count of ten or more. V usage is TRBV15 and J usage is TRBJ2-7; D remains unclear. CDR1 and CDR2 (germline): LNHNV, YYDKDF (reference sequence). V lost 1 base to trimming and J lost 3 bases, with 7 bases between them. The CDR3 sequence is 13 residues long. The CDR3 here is CATSRVASYEQYF. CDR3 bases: TGTGCCACCAGCAGAGTGGCTAGCTACGAGCAGTACTTC.

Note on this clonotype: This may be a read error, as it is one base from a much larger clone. The CDR3 protein is CASSSTRGGRGHGYTF. CDR3 DNA sequence: TGTGCCAGCAGCTCAACCAGAGGAGGGCGCGGACATGGCTACACCTTC. The J gene is TRBJ1-2, the V gene TRBV7-2; D is undetermined. CDR1 and CDR2 from the germline V gene are SGHTA and FQGNSA. Trimming took off 4 bases at V and 6 bases at J, with 21 bases between the two ends. The CDR3 is 16 amino acids.

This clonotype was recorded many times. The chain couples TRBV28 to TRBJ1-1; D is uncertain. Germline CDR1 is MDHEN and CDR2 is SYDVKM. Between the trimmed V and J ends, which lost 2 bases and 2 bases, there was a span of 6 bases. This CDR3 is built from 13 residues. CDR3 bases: TGTGCCAGCAGTTTACGGGTAAACACTGAAGCTTTCTTT. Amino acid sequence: CASSLRVNTEAFF.

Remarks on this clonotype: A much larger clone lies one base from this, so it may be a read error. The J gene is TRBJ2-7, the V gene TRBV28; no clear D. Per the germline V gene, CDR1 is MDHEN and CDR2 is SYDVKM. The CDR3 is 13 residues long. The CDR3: CASSLPTSHEQYF. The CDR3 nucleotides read TGTGCCAGCAGTTTGCCCACCTCCCACGAGCAGTACTTC. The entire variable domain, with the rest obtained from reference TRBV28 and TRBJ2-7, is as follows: DVKVTQSSRYLVKRTGEKVFLECVQDMDHENMFWYRQDPGLGLRLIYFSYDVKMKEKGDIPEGYSVSREKKERFSLILESASTNQTSMYLCASSLPTSHEQYFGPGTRLTVT.

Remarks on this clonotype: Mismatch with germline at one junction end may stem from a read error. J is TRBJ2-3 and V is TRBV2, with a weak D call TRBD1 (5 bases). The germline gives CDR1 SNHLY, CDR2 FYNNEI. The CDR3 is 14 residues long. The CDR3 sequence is CASSSRELTGTQYF. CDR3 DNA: TGTGCCAGCAGTTCTAGAGAGCTCACAGGTACGCAGTATTTT. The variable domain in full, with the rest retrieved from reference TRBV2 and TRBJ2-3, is EPEVTQTPSHQVTQMGQEVILRCVPISNHLYFYWYRQILGQKVEFLVSFYNNEISEKSEIFDDQFSVERPDGSNFTLKIRSTKLEDSAMYFCASSSRELTGTQYFGPGTRLTVL.

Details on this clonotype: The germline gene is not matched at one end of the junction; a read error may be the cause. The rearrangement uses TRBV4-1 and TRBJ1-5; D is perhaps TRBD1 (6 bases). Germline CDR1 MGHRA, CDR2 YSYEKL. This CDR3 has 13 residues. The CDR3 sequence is CASRQEPGEPQHF. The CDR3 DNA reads TGCGCCAGCAGGCAAGAGCCAGGGGAGCCCCAGCATTTT.

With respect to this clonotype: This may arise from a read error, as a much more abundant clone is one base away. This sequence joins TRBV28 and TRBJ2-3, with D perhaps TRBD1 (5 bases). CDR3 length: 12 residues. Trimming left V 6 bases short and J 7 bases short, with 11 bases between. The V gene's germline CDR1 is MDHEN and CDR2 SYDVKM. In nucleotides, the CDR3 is TGTGCCAGCAGCCAGACAGCATATACGCAGTATTTT. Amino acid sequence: CASSQTAYTQYF.

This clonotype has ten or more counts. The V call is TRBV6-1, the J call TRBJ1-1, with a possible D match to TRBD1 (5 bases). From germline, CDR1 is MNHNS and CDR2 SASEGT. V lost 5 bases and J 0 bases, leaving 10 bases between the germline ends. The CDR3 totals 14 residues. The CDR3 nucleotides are TGTGCCAGCAGTTACGCGGGGGTGAACACTGAAGCTTTCTTT. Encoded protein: CASSYAGVNTEAFF.

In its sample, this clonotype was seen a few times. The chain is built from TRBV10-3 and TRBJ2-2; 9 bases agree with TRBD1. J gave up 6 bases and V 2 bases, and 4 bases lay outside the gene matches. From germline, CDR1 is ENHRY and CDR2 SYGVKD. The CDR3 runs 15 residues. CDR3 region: CAISEGQGSAGELFF. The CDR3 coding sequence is TGTGCCATCAGTGAGGGACAGGGGAGTGCCGGGGAGCTGTTTTTT.

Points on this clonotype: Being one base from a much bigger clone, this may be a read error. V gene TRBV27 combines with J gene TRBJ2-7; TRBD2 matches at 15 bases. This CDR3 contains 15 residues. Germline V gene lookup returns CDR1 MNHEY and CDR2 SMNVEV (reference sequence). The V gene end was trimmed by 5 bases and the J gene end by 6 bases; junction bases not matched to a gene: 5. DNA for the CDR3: TGTGCCAGCAGTCTTCGGGGACTAGCGGGAGGCGAGCAGTACTTC. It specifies CASSLRGLAGGEQYF.

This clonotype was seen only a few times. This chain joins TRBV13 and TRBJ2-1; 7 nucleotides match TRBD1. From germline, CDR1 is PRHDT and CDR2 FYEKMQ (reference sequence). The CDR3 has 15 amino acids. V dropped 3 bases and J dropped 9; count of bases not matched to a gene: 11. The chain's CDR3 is CASSFNRGVVSEQFF. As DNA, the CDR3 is TGTGCCAGCAGCTTCAACAGGGGAGTAGTTAGTGAGCAGTTCTTC.

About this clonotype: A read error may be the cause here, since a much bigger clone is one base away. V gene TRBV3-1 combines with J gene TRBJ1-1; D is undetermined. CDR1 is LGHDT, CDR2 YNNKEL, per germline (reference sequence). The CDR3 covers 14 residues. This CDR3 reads CASSQLRANIEAFF. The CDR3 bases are TGTGCCAGCAGCCAACTAAGAGCGAACATTGAAGCTTTCTTT.

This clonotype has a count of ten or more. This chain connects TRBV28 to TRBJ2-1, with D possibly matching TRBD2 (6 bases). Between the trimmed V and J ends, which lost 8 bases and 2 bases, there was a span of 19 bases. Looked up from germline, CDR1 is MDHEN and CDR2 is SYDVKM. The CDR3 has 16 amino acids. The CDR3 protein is CASGTGGTGAYNEQFF. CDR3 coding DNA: TGTGCCAGCGGAACTGGGGGGACTGGGGCCTACAATGAGCAGTTCTTC.

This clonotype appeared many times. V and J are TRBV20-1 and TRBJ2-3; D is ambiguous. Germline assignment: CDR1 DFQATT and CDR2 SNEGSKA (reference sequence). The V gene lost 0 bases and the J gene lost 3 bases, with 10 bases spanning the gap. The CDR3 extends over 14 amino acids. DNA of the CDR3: TGCAGTGCTAGAGATCATCTAGGGACAGATACGCAGTATTTT. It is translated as CSARDHLGTDTQYF.